These 17 T cell receptor beta chains originate from one sample sequenced in a study of technical replicates of blood from a handful of donors. TCRdb's copy holds only in-frame clones and misses some; the assay was immunoSEQ multiplex PCR. The table has about 83,000 clones, under 95% seen once; the top ten hold about 0.27%. Source material: T cells isolated from PBMCs. The source of these receptors is a human donor in good health.

The rearrangement uses TRBV7-7 and TRBJ2-3; 13 bases line up with TRBD2. Looked up from germline, CDR1 is SSHAT and CDR2 is FNYEAQ (reference sequence). CDR3 length: 19 amino acids. Losses at the gene ends were 1 base for V and 1 base for J; bases not matched to a gene: 8. The CDR3 sequence is CASSLGTSGRVKGTDTQYF. CDR3 in DNA: TGTGCCAGCAGCTTAGGGACTAGCGGGAGAGTGAAAGGCACAGATACGCAGTATTTT. The full variable domain, in which reference TRBV7-7 and TRBJ2-3 provide the parts outside the CDR3, is GAGVSQSPRYKVTKRGQDVTLRCDPISSHATLYWYQQALGQGPEFLTYFNYEAQPDKSGLPSDRFSAERPEGSISTLTIQRTEQRDSAMYRCASSLGTSGRVKGTDTQYFGPGTRLTVL.

The chain recombines TRBV7-8 with TRBJ1-3, with 8 bases fitting TRBD1. Trimming took 3 bases from V and 2 from J; bases not matched to a gene: 6. The CDR3 has 16 residues. Germline V gene lookup returns CDR1 SGHVS and CDR2 FQNEAQ. CDR3 nucleotide sequence: TGTGCCAGCAGCTTGGACAGGGTGATGGCTGGAAACACCATATATTTT. Translation: CASSLDRVMAGNTIYF.

This chain joins TRBV27 and TRBJ1-2; D gene ambiguous. Germline CDR1 is MNHEY and CDR2 is SMNVEV (reference sequence). The CDR3 runs 13 residues. V was cut by 2 bases and J by 4 bases, with 8 bases left in between. The CDR3 is CASSLTGGYGYTF. The DNA of the CDR3 is TGTGCCAGCAGTTTAACGGGAGGCTATGGCTACACCTTC.

The rearrangement links TRBV28 to TRBJ1-1, with 9 bases fitting TRBD1. V dropped 7 bases and J dropped 3; count of bases not matched to a gene: 9. The CDR3 has 15 amino acids. Germline loops: CDR1 MDHEN, CDR2 SYDVKM. The CDR3 reads CASNLVGQGDTEAFF. The DNA of the CDR3 is TGTGCCAGCAATCTTGTGGGACAGGGTGACACTGAAGCTTTCTTT.

This clone was observed a few times. The rearrangement links TRBV14 to TRBJ1-1; D gene uncertain. V lost 2 bases and J 1 base, leaving 5 bases between the germline ends. CDR3 length: 13 amino acids. Germline V gene data show CDR1 as SGHDN and CDR2 as FVKESK. CDR3 sequence (DNA): TGTGCCAGCAGCCAAATGGCGAACACTGAAGCTTTCTTT. This encodes CASSQMANTEAFF.

V gene TRBV5-1 combines with J gene TRBJ2-1, with 12 bases matching TRBD2. The CDR3 consists of 16 residues. Germline trimming cut 0 bases from V and 6 bases from J; bases unmatched to any gene: 4. The germline gives CDR1 SGHRS, CDR2 YFSETQ. Here the CDR3 DNA reads TGCGCCAGCAGCTTGGGGGCTAGCGGGGGGGCCAATGAGCAGTTCTTC. This encodes CASSLGASGGANEQFF. Complete variable domain (other parts from reference TRBV5-1 and TRBJ2-1): KAGVTQTPRYLIKTRGQQVTLSCSPISGHRSVSWYQQTPGQGLQFLFEYFSETQRNKGNFPGRFSGRQFSNSRSEMNVSTLELGDSALYLCASSLGASGGANEQFFGPGTRLTVL.

V and J are TRBV28 and TRBJ1-5; D not certain. Per germline, CDR1 MDHEN and CDR2 SYDVKM. This CDR3 spans 13 amino acids. V was shortened by 4 bases and J by 4 bases, with 8 bases between the two germline ends. In DNA form, the CDR3 reads TGTGCCAGCAGTTCAGTCTGGAATCAGCCCCAGCATTTT. Translating gives CASSSVWNQPQHF.

The rearrangement uses TRBV5-4 and TRBJ2-7, with D possibly TRBD2 on 6 matching bases. The CDR3 length is 14 residues. V shed 4 bases and J shed 0 bases, with 11 bases lying between them. Germline CDR1 SGHNT, CDR2 YYREEE (reference sequence). CDR3 in DNA: TGTGCCAGCAGCCGCCGGGACTTCTCCTACGAGCAGTACTTC. It translates to CASSRRDFSYEQYF.

This clone appeared once. One end of the junction is discordant with germline, which a read error may explain. The chain joins TRBV27 to TRBJ2-7; D ambiguous. Germline CDR1 is MNHEY and CDR2 is SMNVEV (reference sequence). The length of the CDR3 is 14 residues. In DNA form, the CDR3 reads TGTGCCAGCAGTTTATCGTCAGGCTCCCACGAGCAGTACTTC. It yields the protein CASSLSSGSHEQYF.

The chain employs TRBV9 and TRBJ2-6; 7 bases align to TRBD1. J was trimmed by 2 bases and V by 1 base; bases with no gene match: 0. This CDR3 contains 15 residues. CDR1 SGDLS and CDR2 YYNGEE come from the germline V gene. CDR3 bases: TGTGCCAGCAGCGTAACAGGGGCTGGGGCCAACGTCCTGACTTTC. Translation gives CASSVTGAGANVLTF.

For the CDR3, the DNA is TGTGCCACCAGCAGAGATCACTCTGGGGCCAACGTCCTGACTTTC. Its protein is CATSRDHSGANVLTF. V gene TRBV15 combines with J gene TRBJ2-6; no definite D call. Germline CDR1 LNHNV, CDR2 YYDKDF (reference sequence). V was trimmed by 0 bases and J by 0 bases, leaving 3 bases between them. The CDR3 is 15 residues long.

This rearrangement joins TRBV30 to TRBJ1-2; D is ambiguous. The CDR3 consists of 11 residues. V was clipped by 1 base and J by 4 bases, with 4 bases between them. CDR1 GTSNPN and CDR2 SVGIG come from the germline V gene (reference sequence). CDR3 sequence reads: CAWSGLYGYTF. As DNA, the CDR3 is TGTGCCTGGAGTGGTCTCTATGGCTACACCTTC.

This sequence joins TRBV18 and TRBJ1-2; 8 bases map to TRBD1. Germline CDR1 and CDR2: KGHSH and LQKENI. Trimming cost V 2 bases and J 5 bases; bases outside gene matches: 4. The CDR3 length is 14 residues. The CDR3, as DNA: TGTGCCAGCTCACCAACGACAGGGGTTTATGGCTACACCTTC. This gives the protein CASSPTTGVYGYTF.

The chain links TRBV4-1 to TRBJ2-7; 10 bases match TRBD1. There are 14 residues in the CDR3. Germline-derived CDR1 and CDR2 are MGHRA and YSYEKL. J gave up 4 bases and V 5 bases, and 5 bases lay outside the gene matches. CDR3 DNA sequence: TGCGCCAGCAGCAACCGGGACAGGGGTTACGAGCAGTACTTC. This codes for CASSNRDRGYEQYF.

V usage is TRBV5-4 and J usage is TRBJ2-1, with 10 bases fitting TRBD2. Germline trimming cut 4 bases from V and 1 base from J; bases unmatched to any gene: 2. The germline CDR1 and CDR2 sequences are SGHNT and YYREEE (reference sequence). The CDR3 contains 15 residues. In DNA, the CDR3 is TGTGCCAGCAGCCCGACTAGCGGGTCCTACAATGAGCAGTTCTTC. Amino acids: CASSPTSGSYNEQFF.

The V gene is TRBV4-2, the J gene TRBJ1-2; 8 bases agree with TRBD1. Per germline, CDR1 LGHNA and CDR2 YNFKEQ. V gave up 0 bases and J gave up 3 bases; unmatched junction bases: 3. CDR3 length: 15 amino acids. CDR3 in amino acids: CASSQDPGGDYGYTF. The DNA of the CDR3 is TGTGCCAGCAGCCAAGACCCAGGGGGCGACTATGGCTACACCTTC.

This clone was seen a single time. The V gene is TRBV19, the J gene TRBJ1-5; the D is unclear. V was clipped by 2 bases and J by 5 bases, with 4 bases between them. The CDR3 is 12 residues long. The germline V gene encodes CDR1 LNHDA and CDR2 SQIVND (reference sequence). The CDR3, as DNA: TGTGCCAGTAGTATAACTCATCAGCCCCAGCATTTT. Amino acid sequence: CASSITHQPQHF. Combining the CDR3 with reference TRBV19 and TRBJ1-5 gives the whole variable domain DGGITQSPKYLFRKEGQNVTLSCEQNLNHDAMYWYRQDPGQGLRLIYYSQIVNDFQKGDIAEGYSVSREKKESFPLTVTSAQKNPTAFYLCASSITHQPQHFGDGTRLSIL.